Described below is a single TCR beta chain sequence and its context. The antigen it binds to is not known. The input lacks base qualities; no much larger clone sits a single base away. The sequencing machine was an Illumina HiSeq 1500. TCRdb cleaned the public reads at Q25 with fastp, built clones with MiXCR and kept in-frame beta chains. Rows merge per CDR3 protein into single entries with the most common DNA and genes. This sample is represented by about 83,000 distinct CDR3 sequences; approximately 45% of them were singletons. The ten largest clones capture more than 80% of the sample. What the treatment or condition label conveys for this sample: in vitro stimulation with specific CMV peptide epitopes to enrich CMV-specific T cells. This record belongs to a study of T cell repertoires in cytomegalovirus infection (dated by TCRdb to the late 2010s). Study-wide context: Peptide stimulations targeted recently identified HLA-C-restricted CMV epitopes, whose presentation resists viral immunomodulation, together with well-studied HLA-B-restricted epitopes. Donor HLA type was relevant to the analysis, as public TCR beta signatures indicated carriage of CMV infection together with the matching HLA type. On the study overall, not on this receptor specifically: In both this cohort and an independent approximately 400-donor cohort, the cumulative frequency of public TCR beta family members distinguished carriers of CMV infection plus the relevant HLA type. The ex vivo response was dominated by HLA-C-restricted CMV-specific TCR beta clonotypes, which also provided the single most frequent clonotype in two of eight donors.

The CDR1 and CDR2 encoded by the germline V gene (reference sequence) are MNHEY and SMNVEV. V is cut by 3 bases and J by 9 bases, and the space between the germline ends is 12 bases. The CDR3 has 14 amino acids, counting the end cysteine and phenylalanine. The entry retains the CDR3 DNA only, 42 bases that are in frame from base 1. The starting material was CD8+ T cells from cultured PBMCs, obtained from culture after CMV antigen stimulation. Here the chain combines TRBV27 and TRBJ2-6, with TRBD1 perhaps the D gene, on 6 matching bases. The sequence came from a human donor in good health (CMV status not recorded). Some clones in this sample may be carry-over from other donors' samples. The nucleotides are TGTGCCAGCAGTTTTGGGGGCCGCCGCAACGTCCTGACTTTC. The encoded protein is CASSFGGRRNVLTF.